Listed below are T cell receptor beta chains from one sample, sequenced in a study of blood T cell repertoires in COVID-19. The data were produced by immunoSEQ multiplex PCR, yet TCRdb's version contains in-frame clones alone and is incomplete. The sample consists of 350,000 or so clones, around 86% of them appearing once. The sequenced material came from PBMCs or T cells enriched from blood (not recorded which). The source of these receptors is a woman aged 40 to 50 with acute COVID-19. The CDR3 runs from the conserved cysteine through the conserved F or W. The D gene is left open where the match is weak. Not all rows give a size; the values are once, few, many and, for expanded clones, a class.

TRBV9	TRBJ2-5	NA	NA	TGTGCCAGCAGCACACGGACGGCGGACTATCTAAAAGAGACCCAGTACTTC	CASSTRTADYLKETQYF
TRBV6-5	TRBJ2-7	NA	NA	TGTGCCAGTCTTCAAGGAGGGTCCTACGAGCAGTACTTC	CASLQGGSYEQYF
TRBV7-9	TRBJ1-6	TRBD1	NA	TGTGCCAGCAGCTTGACGGACAGGGGGGGAGGCTCACCCCTCCACTTT	CASSLTDRGGGSPLHF
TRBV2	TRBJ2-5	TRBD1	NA	TGTGCCAGCAGTGAACAGGGGGCCCAAGAGACCCAGTACTTC	CASSEQGAQETQYF
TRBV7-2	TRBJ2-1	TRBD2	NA	TGTGCCAGCAGCTTCGGACTAGCGGGAGGAGGGGGGAATGAGCAGTTCTTC	CASSFGLAGGGGNEQFF
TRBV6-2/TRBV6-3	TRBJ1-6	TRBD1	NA	TGTGCCAGCAGTTACTCAAGGACAGGGGGCGTAAATTCACCCCTCCACTTT	CASSYSRTGGVNSPLHF
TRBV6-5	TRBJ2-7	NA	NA	TGTGCCAGCAGTTCCCCAGGCGACGAGCAGTACTTC	CASSSPGDEQYF
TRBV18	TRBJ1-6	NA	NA	TGTGCCAGCTCACCACTGTCGGGGAGTACTAATTCACCCCTCCACTTT	CASSPLSGSTNSPLHF
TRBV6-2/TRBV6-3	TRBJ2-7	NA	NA	TGTGCCAGCAGTTACTCCCCTCTAGACAGAAGGTACGAGCAGTACTTC	CASSYSPLDRRYEQYF
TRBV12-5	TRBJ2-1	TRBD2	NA	TGTGCTAGTGGTTTGGTAATAGCGGGGGGGCGACAAGGCTCCTACAATGAGCAGTTCTTC	CASGLVIAGGRQGSYNEQFF
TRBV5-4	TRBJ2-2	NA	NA	TGTGCCAGCAGCCCCGGGAGTTCGAACACCGGGGAGCTGTTTTTT	CASSPGSSNTGELFF
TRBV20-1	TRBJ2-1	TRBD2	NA	TGCAGTGCTAGTCGGGAGGGCCTGGACAATGAGCAGTTCTTC	CSASREGLDNEQFF
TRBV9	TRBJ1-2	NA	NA	TGTGCCAGCAGCTCACAGAGTCTGGTTTTCTCTGATGGCTACACCTTC	CASSSQSLVFSDGYTF
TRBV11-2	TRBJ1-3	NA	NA	TGTGCCAGCAGCCCCCTACGGGGGAGGGGGGTCTCTGGAAACACCATATATTTT	CASSPLRGRGVSGNTIYF
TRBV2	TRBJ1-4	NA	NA	TGTGCCACCTGGACGCCCGGGACACTTTCAACTAATGAAAAACTGTTTTTT	CATWTPGTLSTNEKLFF
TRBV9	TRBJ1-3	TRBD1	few	TGTGCCAGCAGCGTTGGGACAGGGGGAATGACCACCTCTGGAAACACCATATATTTT	CASSVGTGGMTTSGNTIYF
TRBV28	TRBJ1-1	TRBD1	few	TGTGCCAGCAGTAACCCCGGACAGGGGGTCAGGAACACTGAAGCTTTCTTT	CASSNPGQGVRNTEAFF
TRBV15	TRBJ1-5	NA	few	TGTGCCACCAGCGGAGGGGGGCAGGGCAATCAGCCCCAGCATTTT	CATSGGGQGNQPQHF
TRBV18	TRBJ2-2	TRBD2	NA	TGTGCCAGCTCACCACCGGCCAGACCGGGACTAGCACACCTTAACACCGGGGAGCTGTTTTTT	CASSPPARPGLAHLNTGELFF
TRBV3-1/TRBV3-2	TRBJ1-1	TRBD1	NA	TGTGCCAGCAGCCAACTGGGGACAGCTGAAGCTTTCTTT	CASSQLGTAEAFF
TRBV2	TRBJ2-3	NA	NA	TGTGCCAGCAGCGATTATAACAGGGAGTGGACAGATACGCAGTATTTT	CASSDYNREWTDTQYF
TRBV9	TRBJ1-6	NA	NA	TGTGCCAGCAGCGTGTCCCAGTATAATTCACCCCTCCACTTT	CASSVSQYNSPLHF
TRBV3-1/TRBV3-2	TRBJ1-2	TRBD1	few	TGTGCCAGCAGCCAAGATCATGCAGGACAGGGGGCTGAAGACTATGGCTACACCTTC	CASSQDHAGQGAEDYGYTF
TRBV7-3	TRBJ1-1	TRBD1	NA	TGTGCCAGCAGCTTAACGGACAGGGGAACTGAAGCTTTCTTT	CASSLTDRGTEAFF
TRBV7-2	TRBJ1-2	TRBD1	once	TGTGCCAGCAGCTCGGGACAGCCGCCCTATGGCTACACCTTC	CASSSGQPPYGYTF
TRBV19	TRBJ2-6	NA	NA	TGTGCCAGTAAAGTCGGGGGAATAGGGGCCAACGTCCTGACTTTC	CASKVGGIGANVLTF
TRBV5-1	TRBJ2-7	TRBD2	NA	TGCGCCAGCAGCTTGGCCAGCGGGGGAACCCCCTACGAGCAGTACTTC	CASSLASGGTPYEQYF
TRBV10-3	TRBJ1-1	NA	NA	TGTGCCATCAGTGAGTCAGTCAGGGAGGTGAACACTGAAGCTTTCTTT	CAISESVREVNTEAFF
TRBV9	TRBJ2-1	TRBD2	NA	TGTGCCAGCAGCGCCTCCACTTCTAGCGGTAGCTCCTACAATGAGCAGTTCTTC	CASSASTSSGSSYNEQFF
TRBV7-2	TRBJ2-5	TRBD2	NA	TGTGCCAGCAGCTCCCCAACTAGCGGGGGGGAGACCCAGTACTTC	CASSSPTSGGETQYF
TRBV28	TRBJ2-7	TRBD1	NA	TGTGCCAGCAGTTTATTCCCCGACAGGGTTCGCTACGAGCAGTACTTC	CASSLFPDRVRYEQYF
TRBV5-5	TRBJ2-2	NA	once	TGTGCCAGCAGCCTCGAGGGCGGGGAGCTGTTTTTT	CASSLEGGELFF
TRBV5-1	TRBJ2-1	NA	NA	TGCGCCAGCTTAAGAGGGGGAACCTCCTACAATGAGCAGTTCTTC	CASLRGGTSYNEQFF
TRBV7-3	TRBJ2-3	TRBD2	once	TGTGCCAGCAGCTTAACGGGACTAGCCACAGATACGCAGTATTTT	CASSLTGLATDTQYF
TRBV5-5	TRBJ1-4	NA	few	TGTGCCAGCAGCTTGGCTTACGGGGAAAAACTGTTTTTT	CASSLAYGEKLFF
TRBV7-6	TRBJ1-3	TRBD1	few	TGTGCCAGCAGCTCCGGGACAGGGGCCCAATCTCTCTCTGGAAACACCATATATTTT	CASSSGTGAQSLSGNTIYF
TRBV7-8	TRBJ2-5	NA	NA	TGTGCCAGCAGCTTAGACAGGTCTTCGGAGACCCAGTACTTC	CASSLDRSSETQYF
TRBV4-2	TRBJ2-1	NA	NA	TGTGCCAGCAGCCAAGATCTAGCGACATACAATGAGCAGTTCTTC	CASSQDLATYNEQFF
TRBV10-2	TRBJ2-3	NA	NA	TGCGCCAGCAGTGAGACGGGAAGTCTAACAGATACGCAGTATTTT	CASSETGSLTDTQYF
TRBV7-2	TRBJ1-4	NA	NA	TGTGCCAGCAGCTACGGACTGGATAAGGAAAAACTGTTTTTT	CASSYGLDKEKLFF
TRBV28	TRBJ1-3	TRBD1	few	TGTGCCACCCGACAGGGTTCGGGAAACACCATATATTTT	CATRQGSGNTIYF
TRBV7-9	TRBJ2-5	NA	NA	TGTGCCAGCAGCTTAGCGTCGGGGTCCCATGGGACCCAGTACTTC	CASSLASGSHGTQYF
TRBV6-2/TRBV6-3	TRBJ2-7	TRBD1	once	TGTGCCAGCAGTCGCCCTGGACAGGGCGGCGAGCAGTACTTC	CASSRPGQGGEQYF
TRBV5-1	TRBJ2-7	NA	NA	TGCGCCAGCAGCTTGAGCTGGACAGCTTACGAGCAGTACTTC	CASSLSWTAYEQYF
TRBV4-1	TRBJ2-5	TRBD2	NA	TGCGCCAGCAGCCAAGCTTACGGGACTAGCGCTTTCCAAGAGACCCAGTACTTC	CASSQAYGTSAFQETQYF
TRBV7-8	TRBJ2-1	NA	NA	TGTGCCAGCAGCTTAGTAGGGAGCGATGAGCAGTTCTTC	CASSLVGSDEQFF
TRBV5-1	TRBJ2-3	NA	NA	TGCGCCAGCAGCTTCGGGAACACAGATACGCAGTATTTT	CASSFGNTDTQYF
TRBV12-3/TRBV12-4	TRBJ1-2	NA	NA	TGTGCCAGCAGCGAGGCTCACAGGGCTGGCTACACCTTC	CASSEAHRAGYTF
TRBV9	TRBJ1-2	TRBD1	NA	TGTGCCAGCAGGGTGGCCGGGACAGGGGTAGGAGGCTACACCTTC	CASRVAGTGVGGYTF
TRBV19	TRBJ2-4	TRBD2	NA	TGTGCCAGTAGTATAGGAGGCTCCGAAGCGGGGCTAGCCAAAAACATTCAGTACTTC	CASSIGGSEAGLAKNIQYF